This T cell receptor beta chain was observed in a study of early T cells in non-severe SARS-CoV-2 infection. Study in general: Bulk RNA isolated from unsorted whole blood underwent sequencing; chains were not paired.

Individual cDNA molecules each received unique molecular identifiers attached to them. TCRdb re-called the 5' RACE reads with MiXCR, one entry per CDR3 protein. The top ten hold roughly 3% of the sample, which has tens of thousands of distinct CDR3 sequences, approximately 4% seen once. V lost 7 bases and J lost 0, with 12 bases in between. Per germline, CDR1 LNHDA and CDR2 SQIVND (reference sequence). The CDR3 runs to 14 residues. Regarding the study as a whole: Clonotype matching in VDJdb favored anti-spike CD8 responses and did not capture private and CD4 specificities.

This clonotype was observed at least ten times. Its antigen remains unknown. The clonotype originates from an adult who was a healthcare worker with PCR-confirmed SARS-CoV-2 infection or an uninfected control (not recorded which). The rearrangement uses TRBV19 and TRBJ1-2; D is uncertain. Input material: whole blood. The CDR3 region has the DNA TGTGCCAGTACCCGAATGGGAGCTAACTATGGCTACACCTTC. Residues: CASTRMGANYGYTF.